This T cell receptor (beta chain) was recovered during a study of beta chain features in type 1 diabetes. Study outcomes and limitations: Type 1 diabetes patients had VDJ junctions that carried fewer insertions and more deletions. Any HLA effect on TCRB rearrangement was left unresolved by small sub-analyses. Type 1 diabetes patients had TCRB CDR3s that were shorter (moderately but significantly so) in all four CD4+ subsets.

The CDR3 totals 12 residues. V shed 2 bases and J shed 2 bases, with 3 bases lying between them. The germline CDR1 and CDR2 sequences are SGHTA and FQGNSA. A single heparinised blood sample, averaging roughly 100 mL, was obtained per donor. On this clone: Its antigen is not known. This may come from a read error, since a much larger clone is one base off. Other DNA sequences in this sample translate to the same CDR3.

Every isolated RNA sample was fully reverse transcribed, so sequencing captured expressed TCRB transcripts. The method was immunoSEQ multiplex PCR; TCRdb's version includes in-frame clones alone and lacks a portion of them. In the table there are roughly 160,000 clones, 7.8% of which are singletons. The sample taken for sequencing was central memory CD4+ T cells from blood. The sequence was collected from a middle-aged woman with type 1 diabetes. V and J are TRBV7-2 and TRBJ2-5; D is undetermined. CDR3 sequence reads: CASSLYQETQYF. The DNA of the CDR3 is TGTGCCAGCAGCTTATATCAAGAGACCCAGTACTTC.